The 16 T cell receptor beta chains given below trace back to one sample, sequenced in a study of PD-L1 blockade in urothelial cancer. The sample's time point: pretreatment peripheral blood. Clones were read by immunoSEQ multiplex PCR, and TCRdb kept only the in-frame ones, dropping some. The sample contains about 95,000 clones, 90% of which appear only once. Sequencing was performed on PBMCs, taken around atezolizumab (anti-PD-L1) treatment. The receptors derive from a man between 60 and 75 years old with urothelial cancer.

This chain uses TRBV2 with TRBJ1-5; TRBD1 matches 7 bases. Germline V lookup: CDR1 SNHLY, CDR2 FYNNEI. The V segment lost 8 bases and the J segment 7 bases; nucleotides outside the gene matches: 11. This CDR3 is 14 amino acids long. The CDR3: CASGVDRVGQPQHF. The DNA for the CDR3 is TGTGCCAGCGGGGTAGACAGGGTTGGGCAGCCCCAGCATTTT. The whole variable domain, remainder taken from reference TRBV2 and TRBJ1-5, is EPEVTQTPSHQVTQMGQEVILRCVPISNHLYFYWYRQILGQKVEFLVSFYNNEISEKSEIFDDQFSVERPDGSNFTLKIRSTKLEDSAMYFCASGVDRVGQPQHFGDGTRLSIL.

This chain joins TRBV7-9 and TRBJ1-4; 7 positions match TRBD1. Germline CDR1 and CDR2: SEHNR and FQNEAQ (reference sequence). This CDR3 has 16 amino acids. J gave up 2 bases and V 2 bases, and 5 bases lay outside the gene matches. The CDR3 loop is CASSLPQGGTNEKLFF. In DNA form, the CDR3 reads TGTGCCAGCAGCTTACCCCAGGGGGGTACTAATGAAAAACTGTTTTTT.

The V call is TRBV29-1, the J call TRBJ2-3, with a possible D match to TRBD2 (6 bases). The ends were cut back, 4 bases at V and 6 bases at J, with 20 bases in the middle. This CDR3 region has 15 residues. Germline V gives CDR1 SQVTM, CDR2 ANQGSEA. CDR3 loop: CSVVVGSHGSDTQYF. The CDR3 DNA sequence: TGCAGCGTTGTGGTAGGATCCCACGGGAGTGATACGCAGTATTTT.

The rearrangement joins TRBV2 to TRBJ1-2; 12 nucleotides line up with TRBD1. CDR3 length: 13 residues. Per germline, CDR1 SNHLY and CDR2 FYNNEI. The J segment lost 8 bases and the V segment lost 6 bases, leaving 4 bases of the junction unmatched. The CDR3 region is CASRRGQGAGYTF. The CDR3 DNA reads as TGTGCCAGCAGGAGGGGACAGGGGGCAGGCTACACCTTC.

This clone was seen a single time. The rearrangement links TRBV25-1 to TRBJ1-3; tentatively, D is TRBD1 (5 bases). Trimming took 5 bases from V and 0 from J, leaving 8 bases between them. The length of the CDR3 is 14 residues. Germline assignment: CDR1 MGHDK and CDR2 SYGVNS. CDR3 nucleotide sequence: TGTGCCAGCAGTCAGGGCCACTCTGGAAACACCATATATTTT. Translation gives CASSQGHSGNTIYF.

The rearrangement joins TRBV6-4 to TRBJ2-5, with D unclear. V was shortened by 2 bases and J by 1 base, with 5 bases between the two germline ends. The germline gives CDR1 MRHNA, CDR2 SNTAGT. The CDR3 loop spans 13 amino acids. The CDR3 DNA reads as TGTGCCAGCAGTGACATGCGCCAAGAGACCCAGTACTTC. It specifies CASSDMRQETQYF.

The CDR3 region is CASSGTVGGGNEQFF. The CDR3 DNA follows: TGTGCCAGCAGCGGGACCGTCGGGGGAGGTAATGAGCAGTTCTTC. The V gene is TRBV7-9, the J gene TRBJ2-1; the D gene is possibly TRBD2 (6 bases). Germline values: CDR1 SEHNR, CDR2 FQNEAQ (reference sequence). This CDR3 comprises 15 residues. V lost 5 bases to trimming and J lost 7 bases, with 18 bases between them.

The V and J genes are TRBV7-9 and TRBJ2-3; possible D gene TRBD2, 7 bases. Trimming left V 8 bases short and J 6 bases short, with 18 bases between. The CDR3 extends over 14 amino acids. Germline V lookup: CDR1 SEHNR, CDR2 FQNEAQ (reference sequence). CDR3 residues: CASGPRGASDTQYF. Here the CDR3 DNA reads TGTGCCAGCGGGCCTCGGGGGGCGTCCGATACGCAGTATTTT.

This chain connects TRBV19 to TRBJ2-3; 9 nucleotides line up with TRBD1. The CDR3 loop spans 15 amino acids. Trimming cost V 5 bases and J 5 bases; bases outside gene matches: 8. Germline V gene sequence: CDR1 LNHDA, CDR2 SQIVND (reference sequence). The CDR3 coding sequence is TGTGCCAGTAGTGTCGGGACAGGGAGCGGAGATACGCAGTATTTT. It specifies CASSVGTGSGDTQYF.

V and J are TRBV7-2 and TRBJ2-1; 9 bases are a match to TRBD2. V shed 7 bases and J 7 bases; nucleotides not matched to a gene: 8. This CDR3 has 14 amino acids. The germline V gene encodes CDR1 SGHTA and CDR2 FQGNSA. The CDR3: CASTLTSGWNEQFF. CDR3 DNA: TGTGCCAGCACCTTGACTAGCGGTTGGAATGAGCAGTTCTTC.

The chain employs TRBV9 and TRBJ1-1; no clear D. Trimming cost V 2 bases and J 7 bases, with 12 bases left between them. This CDR3 contains 13 residues. The germline V gene has CDR1 SGDLS and CDR2 YYNGEE. The DNA of the CDR3 is TGTGCCAGCAGCGTGTTAGACCGGAGTGAAGCTTTCTTT. Translation gives CASSVLDRSEAFF.

The CDR3 DNA reads as TGTGCCAGCAGCGAGCAGGGGTTAGTCACTGAAGCTTTCTTT. Translation: CASSEQGLVTEAFF. The V call is TRBV7-2, the J call TRBJ1-1; D is perhaps TRBD1 (6 bases). Germline loops: CDR1 SGHTA, CDR2 FQGNSA. V was clipped by 5 bases and J by 4 bases, with 14 bases between them. The length of the CDR3 is 14 residues.

This clone was observed a single time. The rearrangement uses TRBV5-1 and TRBJ2-1; 8 bases are a match to TRBD1. Germline values: CDR1 SGHRS, CDR2 YFSETQ. This CDR3 contains 15 residues. V lost 3 bases, J lost 3 bases, and 5 bases stayed unmatched. CDR3 region: CASSYTGTGYNEQFF. CDR3 sequence (DNA): TGCGCCAGCAGCTACACCGGGACAGGCTACAATGAGCAGTTCTTC. Full variable domain (remainder filled in from reference TRBV5-1 and TRBJ2-1): KAGVTQTPRYLIKTRGQQVTLSCSPISGHRSVSWYQQTPGQGLQFLFEYFSETQRNKGNFPGRFSGRQFSNSRSEMNVSTLELGDSALYLCASSYTGTGYNEQFFGPGTRLTVL.

The chain combines TRBV11-2 with TRBJ2-7; TRBD1 matches at 8 bases. Losses at the gene ends were 2 bases for V and 2 bases for J; bases not matched to a gene: 2. Germline values: CDR1 SGHAT, CDR2 FQNNGV. CDR3 length: 14 residues. The DNA for the CDR3 is TGTGCCAGCAGCTTAACGGGACAGGCCTACGAGCAGTACTTC. Its protein is CASSLTGQAYEQYF.

The chain combines TRBV11-2 with TRBJ2-3; 15 nucleotides align to TRBD2. Losses at the gene ends were 0 bases for V and 4 bases for J; bases not matched to a gene: 8. Per germline, CDR1 SGHAT and CDR2 FQNNGV. The CDR3 has 19 residues. The CDR3 is CASSLDALGLAGGADTQYF. Here the CDR3 DNA reads TGTGCCAGCAGCTTAGATGCCCTGGGACTAGCGGGAGGAGCAGATACGCAGTATTTT.

The rearrangement uses TRBV5-5 and TRBJ1-4, with D possibly matching TRBD1 (5 bases). CDR3 length: 12 amino acids. Germline V gene sequence: CDR1 SGHKS, CDR2 YYEKEE (reference sequence). Trimming took 1 base from V and 8 from J, leaving 6 bases between them. The CDR3 protein is CASSLRGEKLFF. CDR3 DNA: TGTGCCAGCAGCTTGAGGGGAGAAAAACTGTTTTTT.